This TCR beta chain is drawn from a study of blood T cell repertoires in COVID-19. The CDR3 consists of 16 residues. Per germline, CDR1 MNHEY and CDR2 SVGAGI. Trimming removed 4 bases from V and 6 bases from J, with 18 bases in between. Sequencing was performed with immunoSEQ multiplex PCR; in TCRdb, only in-frame clones are kept and a portion is missing. Of approximately 240,000 clones in the sample, about nine tenths were seen once. The sample taken for sequencing was PBMCs or T cells enriched from blood (not recorded which). The TCR comes from a young woman with acute COVID-19. V is TRBV6-5 and J is TRBJ2-2; D possibly corresponds to TRBD2 (6 bases). In nucleotides, the CDR3 is TGTGCCAGCAGTTCGGGGCCGGTCGCGGGGCCCGGGGAGCTGTTTTTT. It is translated as CASSSGPVAGPGELFF.